This T cell receptor (beta chain) was captured in a study of blood T cell repertoires in COVID-19. Germline V gene sequence: CDR1 LGHNT, CDR2 FRNRAP. This CDR3 spans 15 amino acids. V dropped 5 bases and J dropped 4; count of bases not matched to a gene: 11. TCRdb keeps only in-frame clones here, not all; method: immunoSEQ multiplex PCR. This sample carries under 250,000 clones, about 87% of them seen once, and the ten largest clones take 2.6%. Sequencing used PBMCs or T cells enriched from blood (not recorded which). The V gene is TRBV12-5, the J gene TRBJ2-7; 7 bases are a match to TRBD1. The source of this sequence is a woman aged 25 to 39 with acute COVID-19. CDR3 sequence reads: CASGPRGRGSYEQYF. In DNA form, the CDR3 reads TGTGCTAGTGGTCCCCGGGGCAGGGGGTCGTACGAGCAGTACTTC.